Presented here are 23 T cell receptor beta chains from one specimen sequenced in a study of blood T cell repertoires in COVID-19. Method: immunoSEQ multiplex PCR; TCRdb's copy keeps in-frame clones and lacks some. The table includes some 48,000 clones, more than 75% detected once. The sample consisted of peripheral blood. These receptors were taken from a human donor in a cohort sampled during active COVID-19.

This chain joins TRBV5-1 and TRBJ2-1; 11 bases match TRBD2. The V gene's germline CDR1 is SGHRS and CDR2 YFSETQ. V was clipped by 3 bases and J by 3 bases; unmatched bases: 5. The CDR3 covers 16 residues. CDR3 bases: TGCGCCAGCAGCTACCCGGGACTAGCGGACTACAATGAGCAGTTCTTC. Residues: CASSYPGLADYNEQFF.

The chain has TRBV27 and TRBJ2-7; 10 bases line up with TRBD1. Germline-derived CDR1 and CDR2 are MNHEY and SMNVEV (reference sequence). The length of the CDR3 is 14 residues. Unmatched junction bases numbered 5, after V lost 7 bases and J lost 2 bases. For the CDR3, the DNA is TGTGCCAGCACCCCGACAGGGGGCCCCTACGAGCAGTACTTC. Residues: CASTPTGGPYEQYF.

V gene TRBV30 combines with J gene TRBJ2-7; D may be TRBD2 (6 bases). From germline, CDR1 is GTSNPN and CDR2 SVGIG (reference sequence). V was trimmed by 3 bases and J by 6 bases, leaving 12 bases between them. This CDR3 region has 12 residues. This CDR3 is CAWSPRRVEQYF. For the CDR3, the DNA is TGTGCCTGGAGCCCCAGGAGGGTCGAGCAGTACTTC.

The chain joins TRBV7-3 to TRBJ2-7; D perhaps matches TRBD1 (7 bases). Germline values: CDR1 SGHTA, CDR2 FQGTGA. V gave up 5 bases and J gave up 5 bases, with 16 bases separating them. The length of the CDR3 is 14 residues. The DNA for the CDR3 is TGTGCCAGCAGCCCATCAGGGGGGTTCGACGAGCAGTACTTC. It specifies CASSPSGGFDEQYF.

The V gene is TRBV6-5, the J gene TRBJ2-7; the match to TRBD1 covers 8 bases. The CDR3 runs to 13 residues. CDR1 is MNHEY, CDR2 SVGAGI, per germline. The junction had 1 base not matched to a gene; V was cut back by 2 bases and J by 4 bases. In DNA form, the CDR3 reads TGTGCCAGCAGTTACGACAGGGGATACGAGCAGTACTTC. The encoded protein is CASSYDRGYEQYF.

The J gene is TRBJ2-7, the V gene TRBV7-2, with TRBD1 identical over 7 bases. The CDR3 covers 15 residues. In germline, CDR1 is SGHTA, CDR2 FQGNSA. V gave up 5 bases and J gave up 2 bases; unmatched junction bases: 9. CDR3 amino acids: CASSRVVGQPYEQYF. The CDR3 region has the DNA TGTGCCAGCAGCCGGGTGGTGGGACAGCCCTACGAGCAGTACTTC.

The V and J genes are TRBV25-1 and TRBJ1-1; the D gene is possibly TRBD1 (5 bases). The CDR3 covers 13 residues. V gave up 10 bases and J gave up 5 bases, with 17 bases separating them. Per the germline V gene, CDR1 is MGHDK and CDR2 is SYGVNS. The CDR3 loop reads CATTDRLETEAFF. In nucleotides, the CDR3 is TGTGCCACCACAGACAGATTAGAGACTGAAGCTTTCTTT.

The chain is built from TRBV6-5 and TRBJ2-2; 7 nucleotides match TRBD1. This CDR3 has 15 residues. Germline CDR1 is MNHEY and CDR2 is SVGAGI. The trim removed 6 bases at V and 6 bases at J, leaving 10 bases unmatched. This CDR3 is CASRPGTVGAGELFF. CDR3 sequence (DNA): TGTGCCAGCAGACCCGGGACAGTGGGCGCCGGGGAGCTGTTTTTT.

V usage is TRBV6-6 and J usage is TRBJ1-2; D not resolved. The CDR3 is made up of 13 amino acids. The V and J ends lost 0 bases and 3 bases respectively, with 5 bases between them. Per the germline V gene, CDR1 is MNHNY and CDR2 is SVGAGI (reference sequence). The DNA for the CDR3 is TGTGCCAGCAGTTACTCCCATGACTATGGCTACACCTTC. This sequence encodes CASSYSHDYGYTF.

A few counts support this clone. CDR3 coding DNA: TGTGCCTGGAGACCACAGGTGAACACTGAAGCTTTCTTT. Translation gives CAWRPQVNTEAFF. J is TRBJ1-1 and V is TRBV30; D might be TRBD1 (5 bases). V was clipped by 3 bases and J by 0 bases, with 8 bases between them. The CDR3 consists of 13 residues. Germline assignment: CDR1 GTSNPN and CDR2 SVGIG (reference sequence).

The rearrangement uses TRBV5-8 and TRBJ2-7, with D maybe TRBD2 (6 bases). The length of the CDR3 is 14 residues. The V gene lost 2 bases and the J gene lost 4 bases, with 13 bases spanning the gap. Germline-derived CDR1 and CDR2 are SGHTS and YDEGEE. The DNA of the CDR3 is TGTGCCAGCAGCTTCGGGGGAATGGGGTACGAGCAGTACTTC. Translation: CASSFGGMGYEQYF.

V usage is TRBV9 and J usage is TRBJ2-5, with 10 bases aligning to TRBD2. The V gene's germline CDR1 is SGDLS and CDR2 YYNGEE. The CDR3 is 18 amino acids. The V segment lost 0 bases and the J segment 2 bases; nucleotides outside the gene matches: 10. CDR3 amino acids: CASSVAGAVAGGQETQYF. CDR3 nucleotides: TGTGCCAGCAGCGTAGCTGGGGCGGTAGCGGGGGGTCAAGAGACCCAGTACTTC.

The V and J genes are TRBV5-6 and TRBJ2-5; 8 bases match TRBD1. Trimming removed 4 bases from V and 5 bases from J; junction bases left unmatched: 7. The CDR3 is made up of 14 amino acids. CDR1 SGHDT and CDR2 YYEEEE come from the germline V gene. DNA for the CDR3: TGTGCCAGCAGCAAGGGACAGGTAGTGGAGACCCAGTACTTC. Protein: CASSKGQVVETQYF.

V gene TRBV4-3 combines with J gene TRBJ1-1; D is possibly TRBD1 (5 bases). V gave up 0 bases and J gave up 10 bases, with 12 bases separating them. This CDR3 spans 13 amino acids. Germline V gene lookup returns CDR1 LGHNA and CDR2 YSLEER. The CDR3 DNA reads as TGCGCCAGCAGCCAAGAAGTAAGGGGCCGAGCTTTCTTT. Protein sequence: CASSQEVRGRAFF.

This CDR3 reads CASSVEGTGGSTDTQYF. Written as DNA, the CDR3 is TGTGCCAGCAGCGTAGAAGGGACAGGGGGTAGCACAGATACGCAGTATTTT. The chain recombines TRBV9 with TRBJ2-3; 11 bases align to TRBD1. Germline assignment: CDR1 SGDLS and CDR2 YYNGEE. This CDR3 region has 17 residues. V lost 0 bases and J lost 0; bases outside the gene matches: 3.

The chain uses TRBV9 and TRBJ2-3, with D possibly matching TRBD2 (5 bases). The germline V gene has CDR1 SGDLS and CDR2 YYNGEE. The CDR3 runs to 16 residues. V was cut by 3 bases and J by 3 bases, with 17 bases left in between. This CDR3 reads CASSAPSGIRTDTQYF. The CDR3 DNA sequence: TGTGCCAGCAGCGCCCCCTCGGGGATAAGGACAGATACGCAGTATTTT.

This clone appeared a few times. In the same sample, other DNA sequences code for this CDR3. V and J are TRBV7-9 and TRBJ1-1; D remains ambiguous. Trimming took off 1 base at V and 0 bases at J, with 6 bases between the two ends. CDR1 is SEHNR, CDR2 FQNEAQ, per germline (reference sequence). The CDR3 consists of 14 residues. In DNA, the CDR3 is TGTGCCAGCAGCTTAGGGCAGATGAACACTGAAGCTTTCTTT. This sequence encodes CASSLGQMNTEAFF. Filled out from reference TRBV7-9 and TRBJ1-1, the complete variable domain reads DTGVSQNPRHKITKRGQNVTFRCDPISEHNRLYWYRQTLGQGPEFLTYFQNEAQLEKSRLLSDRFSAERPKGSFSTLEIQRTEQGDSAMYLCASSLGQMNTEAFFGQGTRLTVV.

The V gene is TRBV4-3, the J gene TRBJ1-2, with D unclear. Trimming cost V 1 base and J 0 bases, with 6 bases left between them. CDR3 length equals 14 residues. Germline CDR1 and CDR2: LGHNA and YSLEER. The CDR3 DNA sequence: TGCGCCAGCAGCCAAGCCGGAGCTAACTATGGCTACACCTTC. This gives the protein CASSQAGANYGYTF.

The chain employs TRBV9 and TRBJ2-1; maybe TRBD1 (6 bases). CDR3 length: 14 amino acids. CDR1 is SGDLS and CDR2 is YYNGEE in the germline V gene. The V end was cut by 5 bases, the J end by 9 bases, with 18 bases between. The CDR3 sequence is CASSEITGWGEQFF. The CDR3 DNA is TGTGCCAGCAGTGAGATAACAGGGTGGGGTGAGCAGTTCTTC. The complete variable domain, with remaining parts taken from reference TRBV9 and TRBJ2-1, reads DSGVTQTPKHLITATGQRVTLRCSPRSGDLSVYWYQQSLDQGLQFLIQYYNGEERAKGNILERFSAQQFPDLHSELNLSSLELGDSALYFCASSEITGWGEQFFGPGTRLTVL.

The chain joins TRBV5-6 to TRBJ1-2; no reliable D call. Germline V gene sequence: CDR1 SGHDT, CDR2 YYEEEE. The ends were cut back, 0 bases at V and 4 bases at J, with 10 bases in the middle. This CDR3 has 14 amino acids. In DNA form, the CDR3 reads TGTGCCAGCAGCTTGGGTCAGAGGCTCTATGGCTACACCTTC. Protein product: CASSLGQRLYGYTF.

The V and J genes are TRBV6-5 and TRBJ2-1, with D possibly being TRBD2 (5 bases). Between the trimmed V and J ends, which lost 0 bases and 4 bases, there was a span of 10 bases. Germline V gives CDR1 MNHEY, CDR2 SVGAGI. This CDR3 is built from 15 residues. The CDR3 loop reads CASSYSTGTYNEQFF. The CDR3, as DNA: TGTGCCAGCAGTTACTCTACGGGAACTTACAATGAGCAGTTCTTC.

The rearrangement joins TRBV7-2 to TRBJ2-1, with 10 bases aligning to TRBD2. Germline V gives CDR1 SGHTA, CDR2 FQGNSA. V gave up 5 bases and J gave up 5 bases; unmatched junction bases: 6. There are 15 residues in the CDR3. Written as DNA, the CDR3 is TGTGCCAGCAGCGCTAGCGGGAGTAACGACAATGAGCAGTTCTTC. Translation: CASSASGSNDNEQFF.

This sequence joins TRBV19 and TRBJ2-7; a possible D gene is TRBD1 (6 bases). This CDR3 spans 15 amino acids. CDR1 is LNHDA, CDR2 SQIVND, per germline (reference sequence). The V gene lost 4 bases and the J gene lost 2 bases, with 15 bases spanning the gap. Here the CDR3 reads CASSSLTGPTYEQYF. Written as DNA, the CDR3 is TGTGCCAGTAGTAGTCTGACAGGACCCACCTACGAGCAGTACTTC.